A single T cell receptor beta chain is shown here with its context. The germline CDR1 and CDR2 sequences are LGHDT and YNNKEL (reference sequence). This CDR3 comprises 14 residues. Trimming shortened V by 4 bases and J by 4 bases, and 13 bases separated the two germline ends. The data were obtained in a study of blood T cell repertoires in COVID-19. Study as a whole: The United States, Italy and Spain provided the acute and convalescent COVID-19 samples. PBMCs, B-cell-depleted T cells, or T cells provided the cDNA or gDNA that made up the material.

Source study methods: From reference gene primer amplification, estimates of nucleated cell counts were derived. TCRdb keeps only in-frame clones here, not all; method: immunoSEQ multiplex PCR. That table is the source of V, J and clone size, and D and trimming were worked out from the DNA. The sample yields about 170,000 clones, around 85% seen once. Source material: peripheral blood. The rearrangement links TRBV3-1 (or the pseudogene TRBV3-2) to TRBJ1-2, with D possibly being TRBD1 (6 bases). The clonotype was recovered from a man aged 55 to 70 who had recovered from COVID-19. CDR3 amino acids: CASSRQDSAYGYTF. CDR3 bases: TGTGCCAGCAGCCGACAGGACAGCGCCTATGGCTACACCTTC.